This entry lists 8 T cell receptor beta chains sequenced from one sample in a study of CD8 T cells in ankylosing spondylitis. Via MiXCR, TCRdb re-called the 5' RACE reads, giving one row per CDR3 protein. The sample lists 25,000 to 35,000 distinct CDR3 sequences, approximately 15% occurring once. Sequences were obtained from blood. These receptors all come from a male donor with ankylosing spondylitis or in good health (not recorded which).

The chain recombines TRBV20-1 with TRBJ1-4, with D perhaps TRBD1 (5 bases). The CDR3 sequence is 13 residues long. V was cut by 3 bases and J by 11 bases, with 16 bases left in between. Germline CDR1 reads DFQATT; CDR2 reads SNEGSKA (reference sequence). In DNA, the CDR3 is TGCAGTGCTAGTAGGGGCCCCGAGTGGAAACTGTTTTTT. Amino acids: CSASRGPEWKLFF.

This chain links TRBV2 with TRBJ2-2; D gene unclear. The CDR3 sequence is 15 residues long. V lost 6 bases, J lost 7 bases, and 18 bases lay in between. The germline gives CDR1 SNHLY, CDR2 FYNNEI. The CDR3 DNA is TGTGCCAGCAGCGAAATCGGTCTGTCCGTCGGGGAGCTGTTTTTT. It encodes CASSEIGLSVGELFF.

Only a few counts were recorded for this clonotype. This chain connects TRBV3-1 to TRBJ2-2, with D uncertain. Germline V lookup: CDR1 LGHDT, CDR2 YNNKEL (reference sequence). The V end lost 2 bases, the J end lost 3 bases, and 4 bases lay between the germline ends. The CDR3 is 13 residues long. The CDR3 DNA reads as TGTGCCAGCAGCCAAACATACACCGGGGAGCTGTTTTTT. Its protein product is CASSQTYTGELFF.

The chain couples TRBV7-3 to TRBJ2-7; TRBD2 agrees at 12 bases. The length of the CDR3 is 15 residues. V was clipped by 5 bases and J by 2 bases; unmatched bases: 4. Germline lookup yields CDR1 SGHTA and CDR2 FQGTGA. CDR3 in DNA: TGTGCCAGCAGCGCGGGACTAGCGGGCCCCTACGAGCAGTACTTC. As protein: CASSAGLAGPYEQYF.

This clonotype was counted between two and nine times. The chain has TRBV7-9 and TRBJ2-7, with 9 bases lining up with TRBD1. The CDR3 totals 15 residues. V dropped 5 bases and J dropped 5; count of bases not matched to a gene: 10. Germline V gene sequence: CDR1 SEHNR, CDR2 FQNEAQ (reference sequence). CDR3 protein: CASSRTPRDRDEQYF. The DNA of the CDR3 is TGTGCCAGCAGCCGAACCCCCCGGGACAGGGACGAGCAGTACTTC.

This clonotype was found a few times. The J gene is TRBJ2-1, the V gene TRBV5-5; possibly TRBD1 for D (6 bases). With 0 bases removed from V and 2 bases from J, the gap between germline ends came to 9 bases. In germline, CDR1 is SGHKS, CDR2 YYEKEE (reference sequence). The CDR3 covers 15 residues. DNA of the CDR3: TGTGCCAGCAGCTTGGCGCCAGGGGCCTACAATGAGCAGTTCTTC. It specifies CASSLAPGAYNEQFF.

The J gene is TRBJ1-5, the V gene TRBV4-1, with D possibly being TRBD1 (5 bases). The CDR3 is made up of 16 amino acids. CDR1 is MGHRA and CDR2 is YSYEKL in the germline V gene. Deletions cut 2 bases from V and 4 bases from J, with 15 bases between. DNA of the CDR3: TGCGCCAGCAGCCAACCTCTGATGGGGCCAAATCAGCCCCAGCATTTT. Its protein is CASSQPLMGPNQPQHF.

This clonotype was seen more than once but under ten times. The chain uses TRBV20-1 and TRBJ2-5; 7 bases fit TRBD2. This CDR3 is 13 amino acids long. Germline trimming cut 6 bases from V and 9 bases from J; bases unmatched to any gene: 13. In germline, CDR1 is DFQATT, CDR2 SNEGSKA (reference sequence). As DNA, the CDR3 is TGCAGTGCCACTTGGGGGGGGAACGCGGCCCAGTACTTC. The encoded protein is CSATWGGNAAQYF.